This entry lists 16 T cell receptor beta chains sequenced from one sample in a study of cytomegalovirus exposure and HLA in healthy donors. The study ran its PCR with 60 Vbeta and 13 Jbeta primers. Clones were read by immunoSEQ multiplex PCR, and TCRdb kept only the in-frame ones, dropping some. Among 140,000 or so clones listed, about three quarters were seen once. What was sequenced was PBMCs. These receptors came from a woman in her thirties in good health and CMV-seronegative.

The chain is built from TRBV7-2 and TRBJ2-5, with D possibly matching TRBD2 (6 bases). V gave up 5 bases and J gave up 4 bases, with 14 bases separating them. Germline lookup yields CDR1 SGHTA and CDR2 FQGNSA. The CDR3 extends over 14 amino acids. The CDR3 DNA sequence: TGTGCCAGCAGCCCTCCGGGACTTCCAGAGACCCAGTACTTC. Translated, it gives CASSPPGLPETQYF.

The J gene is TRBJ2-1, the V gene TRBV11-3; the D gene is possibly TRBD2 (6 bases). This CDR3 has 14 amino acids. The V end lost 7 bases, the J end lost 8 bases, and 18 bases lay between the germline ends. Germline CDR1 SGHNT, CDR2 YENEEA. CDR3 DNA sequence: TGTGCCAGCACTAACGGGGCGAGGGAGGATGAGCAGTTCTTC. Encoded protein: CASTNGAREDEQFF.

The chain couples TRBV28 to TRBJ2-7; a weak D match, TRBD2 (6 bases). V was cut by 0 bases and J by 5 bases, with 14 bases left in between. The CDR3 runs 15 residues. Germline V gives CDR1 MDHEN, CDR2 SYDVKM. The CDR3 region has the DNA TGTGCCAGCAGTTTATGGGCTAGCGCGTCCCACGAGCAGTACTTC. Amino acids: CASSLWASASHEQYF.

The CDR3 nucleotides are TGTGCCAGCAGTGAAGGACTAGCGAGCACAGATACGCAGTATTTT. Protein: CASSEGLASTDTQYF. V is TRBV25-1 and J is TRBJ2-3, with 9 bases aligning to TRBD2. The V segment lost 2 bases and the J segment 0 bases; nucleotides outside the gene matches: 0. Per the germline V gene, CDR1 is MGHDK and CDR2 is SYGVNS. This CDR3 comprises 15 residues.

The chain couples TRBV18 to TRBJ2-6, with D tentatively TRBD2 (6 bases). Deletions cut 3 bases from V and 0 bases from J, with 15 bases between. The CDR3 is 18 residues long. Germline CDR1 and CDR2: KGHSH and LQKENI. The DNA of the CDR3 is TGTGCCAGCTCACCGGGCGGGGCGGGGAGCTCTGGGGCCAACGTCCTGACTTTC. It yields the protein CASSPGGAGSSGANVLTF.

This sequence joins TRBV5-5 and TRBJ1-1; D might be TRBD1 (6 bases). The CDR3 loop spans 15 amino acids. The V and J ends lost 7 bases and 0 bases respectively, with 16 bases between them. CDR1 is SGHKS and CDR2 is YYEKEE in the germline V gene (reference sequence). The CDR3 protein is CASRLEDRMNTEAFF. In DNA, the CDR3 is TGTGCCAGCCGCCTCGAGGACAGAATGAACACTGAAGCTTTCTTT. The full variable domain, completed using reference TRBV5-5 and TRBJ1-1, is DAGVTQSPTHLIKTRGQQVTLRCSPISGHKSVSWYQQVLGQGPQFIFQYYEKEERGRGNFPDRFSARQFPNYSSELNVNALLLGDSALYLCASRLEDRMNTEAFFGQGTRLTVV.

This chain links TRBV29-1 with TRBJ1-1; 9 bases map to TRBD1. Germline V gene sequence: CDR1 SQVTM, CDR2 ANQGSEA. This CDR3 has 13 residues. With V trimmed by 7 bases and J by 4 bases, 7 bases remained unmatched. In DNA, the CDR3 is TGCAGCGCTTGTCGACAGGGGGGCACTGAAGCTTTCTTT. It encodes CSACRQGGTEAFF.

J is TRBJ1-4 and V is TRBV5-8, with D possibly TRBD1 on 5 matching bases. V dropped 0 bases and J dropped 8 bases, with 14 bases sitting between them. The germline V gene has CDR1 SGHTS and CDR2 YDEGEE. The CDR3 extends over 15 amino acids. The CDR3 bases are TGTGCCAGCAGCTTGGGTATGGAAGGGGAAGAAAAACTGTTTTTT. Translation: CASSLGMEGEEKLFF.

This clone was seen only once. This rearrangement joins TRBV6-5 to TRBJ2-5; D might be TRBD2 (5 bases). Trimming stripped 0 bases from V and 2 bases from J, with 7 bases between. The V gene's germline CDR1 is MNHEY and CDR2 SVGAGI. The CDR3 has 14 amino acids. The CDR3, as DNA: TGTGCCAGCAGTTACTCGTCGGGGCAAGAGACCCAGTACTTC. Residues: CASSYSSGQETQYF.

The gene calls are TRBV4-1 and TRBJ2-7; D gene uncertain. Per germline, CDR1 MGHRA and CDR2 YSYEKL. V lost 0 bases to trimming and J lost 2 bases, with 8 bases between them. The CDR3 loop spans 14 amino acids. The CDR3 loop is CASSQDRSPYEQYF. As DNA, the CDR3 is TGCGCCAGCAGCCAAGATCGGTCCCCCTACGAGCAGTACTTC.

The chain joins TRBV27 to TRBJ1-5; D perhaps matches TRBD1 (5 bases). Trimming took off 4 bases at V and 6 bases at J, with 13 bases between the two ends. Germline-derived CDR1 and CDR2 are MNHEY and SMNVEV (reference sequence). The CDR3 sequence is 14 residues long. CDR3 loop: CASSSQGWGQPQHF. CDR3 nucleotides: TGTGCCAGCAGTTCCCAGGGATGGGGTCAGCCCCAGCATTTT.

CDR3 in DNA: TGTGCCAGCAGTTTTGGCAGTGAGCAGTTCTTC. Its protein product is CASSFGSEQFF. The chain recombines TRBV6-1 with TRBJ2-1; D gene uncertain. The CDR3 extends over 11 amino acids. V was cut by 5 bases and J by 9 bases, with 8 bases left in between. Germline V gene data show CDR1 as MNHNS and CDR2 as SASEGT.

This clone was seen a few times. This chain joins TRBV28 and TRBJ2-7; 7 bases are shared with TRBD1. The CDR3 sequence is 13 residues long. V lost 6 bases and J lost 2; bases outside the gene matches: 4. Germline V lookup: CDR1 MDHEN, CDR2 SYDVKM. CDR3 sequence reads: CASRNRGPYEQYF. The CDR3 DNA is TGTGCCAGCAGGAACAGGGGTCCCTACGAGCAGTACTTC.

V is TRBV19 and J is TRBJ2-1; 9 nucleotides match TRBD2. The germline CDR1 and CDR2 sequences are LNHDA and SQIVND (reference sequence). This CDR3 region has 14 residues. Trimming removed 7 bases from V and 12 bases from J; junction bases left unmatched: 13. The DNA of the CDR3 is TGTGCCAGTACCGAAGGGGAGCTAGCGGGAAGGCAGTTCTTC. This gives the protein CASTEGELAGRQFF.

The J gene is TRBJ2-7, the V gene TRBV21-1; whether TRBD2, the table's D call, matches the DNA was not checked. TRBV21-1 is deemed a pseudogene. The CDR3 sequence is 15 residues long. This CDR3 is CASSIRGTSSYEQYF. The CDR3 DNA sequence: TGTGCCAGCAGCATACGAGGGACTAGCTCGTACGAGCAGTACTTC.

CDR3 DNA: TGTGCCAGCACCCCACTAGCGGGAGTTCGTGAGACCCAGTACTTC. Translated, it gives CASTPLAGVRETQYF. The chain joins TRBV9 to TRBJ2-5, with 11 bases aligning to TRBD2. The junction had 9 bases not matched to a gene; V was cut back by 6 bases and J by 5 bases. The length of the CDR3 is 15 residues. Germline CDR1 is SGDLS and CDR2 is YYNGEE.